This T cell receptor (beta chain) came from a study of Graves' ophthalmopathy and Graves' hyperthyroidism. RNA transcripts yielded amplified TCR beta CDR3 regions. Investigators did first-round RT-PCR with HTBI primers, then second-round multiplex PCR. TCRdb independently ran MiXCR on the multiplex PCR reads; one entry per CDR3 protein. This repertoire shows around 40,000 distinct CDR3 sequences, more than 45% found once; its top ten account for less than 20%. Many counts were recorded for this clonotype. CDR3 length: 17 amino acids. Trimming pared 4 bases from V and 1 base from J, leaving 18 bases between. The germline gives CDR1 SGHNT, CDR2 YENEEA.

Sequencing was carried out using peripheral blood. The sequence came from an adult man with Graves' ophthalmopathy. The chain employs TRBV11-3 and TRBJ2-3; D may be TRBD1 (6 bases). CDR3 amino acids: CASSSSGERYGTDTQYF. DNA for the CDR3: TGTGCCAGCAGCTCCTCAGGGGAGAGGTATGGCACAGATACGCAGTATTTT.